These 4 T cell receptor beta chains share one sample of origin, sequenced in a study of T cell changes during pregnancy in multiple sclerosis (dated 2019 in TCRdb). The library was generated by the immunoSEQ multiplex PCR assay. The table comes from immuneACCESS by way of TCRdb, which keeps in-frame sequences with V and J called. Part of the clones is missing from these tables; in studies checked, under half for an unresolved V gene and the rest for unknown reasons. The sample records roughly 45,000 clones, 80% to 95% of which are singletons. The ten largest make up around 8.6% of the sample. The specimen comprised CD8+ T cells from peripheral blood mononuclear cells, sampled after pregnancy. These receptors all come from a female donor with multiple sclerosis, enrolled in a pregnancy study.

This sequence joins TRBV29-1 and TRBJ2-7; 8 positions agree with TRBD2. CDR1 is SQVTM and CDR2 is ANQGSEA in the germline V gene. The trim removed 4 bases at V and 3 bases at J, leaving 5 bases unmatched. The CDR3 covers 13 residues. The CDR3 reads CSVVTSGHYEQYF. The DNA for the CDR3 is TGCAGCGTTGTCACTAGCGGACACTACGAGCAGTACTTC.

This clone was detected only a few times. V gene TRBV2 combines with J gene TRBJ1-1; D ambiguous. V shed 7 bases and J shed 7 bases, with 4 bases lying between them. Germline V gives CDR1 SNHLY, CDR2 FYNNEI. The CDR3 extends over 9 amino acids. CDR3 nucleotides: TGTGCCAGCACAAATGAAGCTTTCTTT. It specifies CASTNEAFF. Looking up the rest from reference TRBV2 and TRBJ1-1 gives the full variable domain: EPEVTQTPSHQVTQMGQEVILRCVPISNHLYFYWYRQILGQKVEFLVSFYNNEISEKSEIFDDQFSVERPDGSNFTLKIRSTKLEDSAMYFCASTNEAFFGQGTRLTVV.

V gene TRBV5-1 combines with J gene TRBJ1-1; D gene unclear. The germline V gene encodes CDR1 SGHRS and CDR2 YFSETQ. The CDR3 has 16 residues. Trimming stripped 0 bases from V and 0 bases from J, with 12 bases between. The CDR3 region is CASSLVSPVMNTEAFF. The CDR3 region has the DNA TGCGCCAGCAGCTTGGTGTCTCCAGTCATGAACACTGAAGCTTTCTTT.

The gene calls are TRBV7-9 and TRBJ1-1; 8 positions agree with TRBD1. Germline lookup yields CDR1 SEHNR and CDR2 FQNEAQ (reference sequence). The V segment lost 5 bases and the J segment 6 bases; nucleotides outside the gene matches: 8. The CDR3 runs 14 residues. The CDR3 spells CASSATGDPAEAFF. The CDR3 DNA reads as TGTGCCAGCAGCGCGACAGGGGATCCCGCTGAAGCTTTCTTT.